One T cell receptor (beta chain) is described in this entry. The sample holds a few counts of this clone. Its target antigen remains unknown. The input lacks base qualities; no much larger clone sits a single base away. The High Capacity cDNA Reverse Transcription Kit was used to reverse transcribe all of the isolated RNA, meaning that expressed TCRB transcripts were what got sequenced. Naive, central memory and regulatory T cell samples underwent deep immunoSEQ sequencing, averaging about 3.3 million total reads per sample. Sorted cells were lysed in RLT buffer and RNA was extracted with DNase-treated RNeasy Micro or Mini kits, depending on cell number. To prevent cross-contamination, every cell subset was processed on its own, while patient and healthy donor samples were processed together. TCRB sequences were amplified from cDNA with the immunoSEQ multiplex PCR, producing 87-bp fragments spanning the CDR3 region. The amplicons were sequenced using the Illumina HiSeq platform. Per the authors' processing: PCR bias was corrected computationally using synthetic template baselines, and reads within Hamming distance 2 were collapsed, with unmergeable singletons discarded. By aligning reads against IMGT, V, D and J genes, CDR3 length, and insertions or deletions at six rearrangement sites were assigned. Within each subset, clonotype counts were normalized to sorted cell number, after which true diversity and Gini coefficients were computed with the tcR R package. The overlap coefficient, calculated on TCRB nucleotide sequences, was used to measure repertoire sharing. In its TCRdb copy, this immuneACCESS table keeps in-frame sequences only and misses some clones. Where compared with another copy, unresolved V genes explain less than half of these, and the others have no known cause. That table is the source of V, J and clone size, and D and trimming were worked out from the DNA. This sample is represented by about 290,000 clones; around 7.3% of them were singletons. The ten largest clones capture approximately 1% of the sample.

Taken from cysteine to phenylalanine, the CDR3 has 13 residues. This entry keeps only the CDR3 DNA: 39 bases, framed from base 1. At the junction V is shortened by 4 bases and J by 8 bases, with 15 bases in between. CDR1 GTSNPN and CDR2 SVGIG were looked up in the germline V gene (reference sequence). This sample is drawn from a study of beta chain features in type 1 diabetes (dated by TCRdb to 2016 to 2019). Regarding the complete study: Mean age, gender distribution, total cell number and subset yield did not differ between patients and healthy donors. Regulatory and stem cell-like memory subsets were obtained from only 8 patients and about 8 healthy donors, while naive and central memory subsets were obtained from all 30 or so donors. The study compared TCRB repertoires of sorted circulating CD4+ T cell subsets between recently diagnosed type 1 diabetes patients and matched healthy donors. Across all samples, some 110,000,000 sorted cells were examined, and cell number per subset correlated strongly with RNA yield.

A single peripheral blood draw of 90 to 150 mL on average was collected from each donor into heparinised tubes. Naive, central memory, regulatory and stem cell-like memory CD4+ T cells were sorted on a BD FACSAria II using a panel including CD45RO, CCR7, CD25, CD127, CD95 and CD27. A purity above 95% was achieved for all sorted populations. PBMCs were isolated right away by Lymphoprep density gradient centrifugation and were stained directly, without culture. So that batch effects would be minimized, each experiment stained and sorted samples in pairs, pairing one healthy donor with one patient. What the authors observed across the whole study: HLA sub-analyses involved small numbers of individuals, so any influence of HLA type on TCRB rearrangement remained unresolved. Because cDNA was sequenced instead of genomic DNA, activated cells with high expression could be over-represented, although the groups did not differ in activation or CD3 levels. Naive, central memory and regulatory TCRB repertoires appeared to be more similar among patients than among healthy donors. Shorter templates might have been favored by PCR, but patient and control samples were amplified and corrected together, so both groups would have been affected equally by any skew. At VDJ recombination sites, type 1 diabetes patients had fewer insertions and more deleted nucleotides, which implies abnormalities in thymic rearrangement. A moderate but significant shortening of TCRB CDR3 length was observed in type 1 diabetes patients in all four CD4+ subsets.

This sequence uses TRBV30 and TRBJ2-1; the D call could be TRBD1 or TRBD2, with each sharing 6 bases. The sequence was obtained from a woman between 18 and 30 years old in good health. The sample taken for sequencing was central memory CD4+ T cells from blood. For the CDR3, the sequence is CAWNRGVGYEQFF. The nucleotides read TGTGCCTGGAATAGGGGGGTTGGTTATGAGCAGTTCTTC.